These T cell receptor beta chains were read from a single sample in a study of T cell responses to AZD1222 COVID-19 vaccine. TCRdb's copy holds only in-frame clones and misses some; the assay was immunoSEQ multiplex PCR. The repertoire holds 150,000 to 160,000 clones, with more than 85% as singletons. The sequencing used peripheral blood, collected 28 days after the second AZD1222 dose. These receptor sequences come from an adult who received the AZD1222 COVID-19 vaccine. Each CDR3 is given with its conserved first and last residue. Fields, in order: clone size, D gene, J gene, V gene, CDR3 protein, CDR3 DNA. A D gene is named only where the DNA matches it firmly. Expanded clones get a size class; other rows say once, few or many, or leave the size out.

abundance: NA; d_gene: NA; j_gene: TRBJ2-5; v_gene: TRBV14; CDR3aa: CASSQEPVETQYF; CDR3nt: TGTGCCAGCAGCCAAGAGCCCGTAGAGACCCAGTACTTC
abundance: NA; d_gene: NA; j_gene: TRBJ1-1; v_gene: TRBV5-1; CDR3aa: CASSFSGGATEAFF; CDR3nt: TGCGCCAGCAGCTTTTCGGGTGGCGCGACTGAAGCTTTCTTT
abundance: NA; d_gene: NA; j_gene: TRBJ1-1; v_gene: TRBV19; CDR3aa: CASSIGGRNTEAFF; CDR3nt: TGTGCCAGTAGTATAGGGGGCAGAAACACTGAAGCTTTCTTT
abundance: NA; d_gene: TRBD1; j_gene: TRBJ1-3; v_gene: TRBV7-8; CDR3aa: CASSLQGILSGNTIYF; CDR3nt: TGTGCCAGCAGCCTACAGGGGATCCTCTCTGGAAACACCATATATTTT
abundance: NA; d_gene: NA; j_gene: TRBJ1-5; v_gene: TRBV28; CDR3aa: CASSLSTQPQHF; CDR3nt: TGTGCCAGCAGTTTAAGTACTCAGCCCCAGCATTTT
abundance: NA; d_gene: NA; j_gene: TRBJ1-1; v_gene: TRBV28; CDR3aa: CASSQRGRVSEAFF; CDR3nt: TGTGCCAGCAGTCAGCGAGGGAGGGTTAGTGAAGCTTTCTTT
abundance: NA; d_gene: TRBD2; j_gene: TRBJ2-1; v_gene: TRBV5-1; CDR3aa: CASSLQLGTSGINEQFF; CDR3nt: TGCGCCAGCAGCTTGCAACTCGGGACTAGCGGGATCAATGAGCAGTTCTTC
abundance: NA; d_gene: TRBD1; j_gene: TRBJ1-1; v_gene: TRBV7-2; CDR3aa: CASSDWDRWNTEAFF; CDR3nt: TGTGCCAGCAGCGACTGGGACAGATGGAACACTGAAGCTTTCTTT
abundance: NA; d_gene: TRBD2; j_gene: TRBJ2-7; v_gene: TRBV30; CDR3aa: CAWRAGAGGFYEQYF; CDR3nt: TGTGCCTGGAGAGCAGGAGCGGGAGGGTTCTACGAGCAGTACTTC
abundance: few; d_gene: NA; j_gene: TRBJ1-2; v_gene: TRBV30; CDR3aa: CAWSVGGSYGYTF; CDR3nt: TGTGCCTGGAGTGTAGGCGGCAGCTATGGCTACACCTTC
abundance: NA; d_gene: TRBD2; j_gene: TRBJ2-1; v_gene: TRBV19; CDR3aa: CASSPWTRNNEQFF; CDR3nt: TGTGCCAGTAGTCCATGGACTAGGAACAATGAGCAGTTCTTC
abundance: once; d_gene: NA; j_gene: TRBJ1-2; v_gene: TRBV30; CDR3aa: CAWNSGGSSTF; CDR3nt: TGTGCCTGGAATTCCGGGGGCAGCAGCACCTTC
abundance: NA; d_gene: TRBD1; j_gene: TRBJ1-6; v_gene: TRBV30; CDR3aa: CAWSVGTGANSPLHF; CDR3nt: TGTGCCTGGAGTGTTGGGACAGGGGCTAATTCACCCCTCCACTTT
abundance: NA; d_gene: TRBD1; j_gene: TRBJ2-3; v_gene: TRBV5-1; CDR3aa: CASSGGQTTDTQYF; CDR3nt: TGCGCCAGCAGCGGGGGACAGACCACAGATACGCAGTATTTT
abundance: NA; d_gene: NA; j_gene: TRBJ2-5; v_gene: TRBV5-6; CDR3aa: CASSPPGPETQYF; CDR3nt: TGTGCCAGCAGCCCTCCGGGCCCAGAGACCCAGTACTTC
abundance: NA; d_gene: TRBD1; j_gene: TRBJ2-5; v_gene: TRBV7-7; CDR3aa: CASSFTGGGETQYF; CDR3nt: TGTGCTAGCAGCTTTACAGGGGGAGGAGAGACCCAGTACTTC
abundance: NA; d_gene: TRBD1; j_gene: TRBJ2-3; v_gene: TRBV12-3/TRBV12-4; CDR3aa: CASRGQGPDTQYF; CDR3nt: TGTGCCAGCAGGGGACAGGGCCCAGATACGCAGTATTTT
abundance: NA; d_gene: NA; j_gene: TRBJ2-7; v_gene: TRBV6-2/TRBV6-3; CDR3aa: CASSHGPGAPYEQYF; CDR3nt: TGTGCCAGCAGCCATGGACCAGGGGCCCCCTACGAGCAGTACTTC
abundance: NA; d_gene: TRBD1; j_gene: TRBJ2-7; v_gene: TRBV11-2; CDR3aa: CASSFGTGGPSSYEQYF; CDR3nt: TGTGCCAGCAGCTTTGGGACAGGGGGACCGAGCTCCTACGAGCAGTACTTC
abundance: NA; d_gene: TRBD1; j_gene: TRBJ1-3; v_gene: TRBV11-2; CDR3aa: CASSRATGVGGNTIYF; CDR3nt: TGTGCCAGCAGCCGAGCGACAGGGGTCGGCGGAAACACCATATATTTT
abundance: NA; d_gene: NA; j_gene: TRBJ1-3; v_gene: TRBV7-8; CDR3aa: CASSLVTHSGNTIYF; CDR3nt: TGTGCCAGCAGCTTAGTCACACACTCTGGAAACACCATATATTTT
abundance: NA; d_gene: NA; j_gene: TRBJ2-7; v_gene: TRBV20-1; CDR3aa: CSGWLRNEQYF; CDR3nt: TGCAGTGGATGGCTGCGGAACGAGCAGTACTTC
abundance: NA; d_gene: TRBD2; j_gene: TRBJ2-2; v_gene: TRBV7-9; CDR3aa: CASTKFHPRTRPTGELFF; CDR3nt: TGTGCCAGCACAAAATTTCACCCTCGGACTAGGCCCACCGGGGAGCTGTTTTTT
abundance: NA; d_gene: NA; j_gene: TRBJ1-1; v_gene: TRBV27; CDR3aa: CASSYRVNTEAFF; CDR3nt: TGTGCCAGCAGTTACAGGGTGAACACTGAAGCTTTCTTT
abundance: NA; d_gene: TRBD1; j_gene: TRBJ1-6; v_gene: TRBV18; CDR3aa: CASGQGGNSPLHF; CDR3nt: TGTGCCAGCGGACAGGGGGGAAATTCACCCCTCCACTTT
abundance: NA; d_gene: NA; j_gene: TRBJ2-1; v_gene: TRBV6-5; CDR3aa: CASRRTWGDEQFF; CDR3nt: TGTGCCAGCAGACGGACGTGGGGGGATGAGCAGTTCTTC
abundance: NA; d_gene: NA; j_gene: TRBJ2-7; v_gene: TRBV18; CDR3aa: CASSPPGHHLKGGSYEQYF; CDR3nt: TGTGCCAGCTCACCACCGGGTCACCACTTAAAAGGGGGTTCGTACGAGCAGTACTTC
abundance: NA; d_gene: NA; j_gene: TRBJ2-7; v_gene: TRBV6-5; CDR3aa: CASSYGPDYEQYF; CDR3nt: TGTGCCAGCAGTTACGGTCCGGATTACGAGCAGTACTTC
abundance: NA; d_gene: NA; j_gene: TRBJ2-7; v_gene: TRBV11-3; CDR3aa: CASSYTSSYEQYF; CDR3nt: TGTGCCAGCAGCTACACAAGTTCCTACGAGCAGTACTTC
abundance: once; d_gene: TRBD2; j_gene: TRBJ2-3; v_gene: TRBV10-3; CDR3aa: CAISPTALAGGPPMKDTQYF; CDR3nt: TGTGCCATCAGTCCAACGGCGCTAGCGGGAGGGCCTCCGATGAAAGATACGCAGTATTTT
abundance: NA; d_gene: NA; j_gene: TRBJ2-1; v_gene: TRBV5-4; CDR3aa: CASSFVGGGVRNEQFF; CDR3nt: TGTGCCAGCAGCTTCGTGGGAGGGGGCGTTCGCAATGAGCAGTTCTTC
abundance: NA; d_gene: NA; j_gene: TRBJ1-6; v_gene: TRBV6-4; CDR3aa: CASSEGDNSPLHF; CDR3nt: TGTGCCAGCAGTGAAGGGGATAATTCACCCCTCCACTTT
abundance: NA; d_gene: NA; j_gene: TRBJ2-7; v_gene: TRBV18; CDR3aa: CASSPGQIEQYF; CDR3nt: TGTGCCAGCTCACCAGGACAGATAGAGCAGTACTTC
abundance: NA; d_gene: NA; j_gene: TRBJ2-5; v_gene: TRBV6-5; CDR3aa: CASSTTGGTQYF; CDR3nt: TGTGCCAGCAGTACCACCGGAGGGACCCAGTACTTC
abundance: NA; d_gene: NA; j_gene: TRBJ2-7; v_gene: TRBV6-5; CDR3aa: CASSYYGVLYEQYF; CDR3nt: TGTGCCAGCAGTTACTATGGGGTCCTCTACGAGCAGTACTTC
abundance: NA; d_gene: NA; j_gene: TRBJ1-4; v_gene: TRBV5-4; CDR3aa: CASSLGGREGFSNEKLFF; CDR3nt: TGTGCCAGCAGCTTAGGCGGCAGGGAGGGGTTTTCTAATGAAAAACTGTTTTTT
abundance: NA; d_gene: TRBD1; j_gene: TRBJ1-1; v_gene: TRBV12-3/TRBV12-4; CDR3aa: CASRLGTATEAFF; CDR3nt: TGTGCCAGCAGGCTCGGGACAGCCACTGAAGCTTTCTTT